This is a list of T cell receptor beta chains from one sample in a study of OX40 agonist ivuxolimab in advanced cancers. Produced via immunoSEQ multiplex PCR; TCRdb's table is partial and in-frame only. Among 100,000 to 150,000 clones, approximately 90% were seen once, and the ten largest hold under 0.9%. Sequencing used CD4+ or CD8+ T cells sorted from blood, obtained in a trial of the OX40 agonist ivuxolimab. These receptors all stem from an adult with an advanced solid tumor such as melanoma, head and neck, liver or kidney cancer. CDR3s include the opening cysteine and the closing phenylalanine or tryptophan. Fields, in order: V gene, clone size, J gene, CDR3 protein. A row's size may be missing; if present it is once, few, many or a size class.

v_gene: TRBV19; abundance: NA; j_gene: TRBJ1-5; CDR3aa: CASGGQVGNQPQHF
v_gene: TRBV7-9; abundance: NA; j_gene: TRBJ1-6; CDR3aa: CASSSLQGYGSPLHF
v_gene: TRBV2; abundance: NA; j_gene: TRBJ2-2; CDR3aa: CAISGRAATGELFF
v_gene: TRBV7-9; abundance: NA; j_gene: TRBJ1-2; CDR3aa: CASSPTDYGYTF
v_gene: TRBV27; abundance: NA; j_gene: TRBJ1-6; CDR3aa: CASRRTGGDFNSPLHF
v_gene: TRBV6-5; abundance: once; j_gene: TRBJ2-1; CDR3aa: CASSYSSVNEQFF
v_gene: TRBV5-1; abundance: NA; j_gene: NA; CDR3aa: CASSLVGSLSYEQYF
v_gene: TRBV7-9; abundance: NA; j_gene: TRBJ1-2; CDR3aa: CASSSGSRGYTF
v_gene: TRBV5-1; abundance: NA; j_gene: TRBJ1-2; CDR3aa: CASSPPGQEVYGYTF
v_gene: TRBV6-6; abundance: NA; j_gene: TRBJ2-2; CDR3aa: CASGQGVNTGELFF
v_gene: TRBV27; abundance: NA; j_gene: TRBJ2-5; CDR3aa: CASSGRTGSQETQYF
v_gene: TRBV5-1; abundance: NA; j_gene: TRBJ2-2; CDR3aa: CASTSLAVGTGELFF
v_gene: TRBV7-9; abundance: NA; j_gene: TRBJ2-5; CDR3aa: CAFREGAKGETQYF
v_gene: TRBV6-6; abundance: NA; j_gene: TRBJ2-5; CDR3aa: CASSVQETQYF
v_gene: TRBV9; abundance: NA; j_gene: TRBJ2-2; CDR3aa: CASSVAQGAGELFF
v_gene: TRBV7-3; abundance: NA; j_gene: TRBJ2-7; CDR3aa: CASSAGQGPQGEQYF
v_gene: TRBV18; abundance: NA; j_gene: TRBJ1-4; CDR3aa: CASSPRQGAEKLFF
v_gene: TRBV6-6; abundance: NA; j_gene: TRBJ2-7; CDR3aa: CASSSGEGGYEQYF
v_gene: TRBV7-9; abundance: NA; j_gene: TRBJ1-3; CDR3aa: CASSLGQGIDGNTIYF
v_gene: TRBV15; abundance: NA; j_gene: TRBJ2-5; CDR3aa: CATSRDQGDDRTETQYF
v_gene: TRBV27; abundance: NA; j_gene: TRBJ1-2; CDR3aa: CASSLLQGSGYTF
v_gene: TRBV5-6; abundance: NA; j_gene: TRBJ1-4; CDR3aa: CASSIGGNEKLFF
v_gene: TRBV29-1; abundance: NA; j_gene: TRBJ1-1; CDR3aa: CSVGGKSEAFF
v_gene: TRBV2; abundance: NA; j_gene: TRBJ2-3; CDR3aa: CASSEGLVTDTQYF
v_gene: TRBV5-4; abundance: NA; j_gene: TRBJ2-5; CDR3aa: CASSLALAGQETQYF
v_gene: TRBV7-2; abundance: NA; j_gene: TRBJ1-5; CDR3aa: CASSTQGAPYSNQPQHF
v_gene: TRBV7-3; abundance: NA; j_gene: TRBJ2-3; CDR3aa: CASSKGLAGITDTQYF
v_gene: TRBV5-6; abundance: NA; j_gene: TRBJ1-1; CDR3aa: CASSFSSGAQANTEAFF
v_gene: TRBV7-3; abundance: once; j_gene: TRBJ2-2; CDR3aa: CASSLSTGELFF
v_gene: TRBV10-3; abundance: once; j_gene: TRBJ1-1; CDR3aa: CAISVAGGLGTEAFF
v_gene: TRBV5-8; abundance: NA; j_gene: TRBJ2-1; CDR3aa: CASSGHYEQFF
v_gene: TRBV2; abundance: once; j_gene: TRBJ1-6; CDR3aa: CASSPGLTSPLHF
v_gene: TRBV15; abundance: NA; j_gene: NA; CDR3aa: CATSRDQYEQYF
v_gene: TRBV6-5; abundance: NA; j_gene: TRBJ2-7; CDR3aa: CASSYDRATEQYF
v_gene: TRBV10-1; abundance: NA; j_gene: TRBJ1-1; CDR3aa: CASSLGAETEAFF
v_gene: TRBV10-1; abundance: NA; j_gene: TRBJ1-1; CDR3aa: CASSDSPNTEAFF
v_gene: TRBV5-1; abundance: NA; j_gene: TRBJ2-2; CDR3aa: CASSLGQGANGELFF
v_gene: TRBV7-8; abundance: NA; j_gene: TRBJ1-1; CDR3aa: CASSFGATEAFF
v_gene: TRBV10-3; abundance: NA; j_gene: TRBJ2-1; CDR3aa: CAISGGLASLRNYNEQFF
v_gene: TRBV6-6; abundance: NA; j_gene: TRBJ2-2; CDR3aa: CASSLLDPTNTGELFF
v_gene: TRBV19; abundance: NA; j_gene: TRBJ1-1; CDR3aa: CASSIKKQPNTEAFF
v_gene: TRBV11-2; abundance: NA; j_gene: TRBJ1-5; CDR3aa: CASSLSADSRPQHF
v_gene: TRBV9; abundance: NA; j_gene: TRBJ2-7; CDR3aa: CASSVAVWDEQYF
v_gene: TRBV14; abundance: NA; j_gene: TRBJ2-5; CDR3aa: CASSRDWRETQYF
v_gene: TRBV27; abundance: NA; j_gene: TRBJ2-7; CDR3aa: CASSSAGAPYEQYF
v_gene: TRBV5-6; abundance: once; j_gene: TRBJ1-5; CDR3aa: CASSFTGGGQPQHF
v_gene: TRBV6-1; abundance: NA; j_gene: TRBJ1-3; CDR3aa: CASSERGAGNTIYF
v_gene: TRBV29-1; abundance: once; j_gene: TRBJ1-5; CDR3aa: CSVGAGGNQPQHF
v_gene: TRBV10-3; abundance: once; j_gene: TRBJ1-1; CDR3aa: CAIRKGATPEAFF